One sample yielded the 15 T cell receptor beta chains listed below, sequenced in a study of blood T cell repertoires in COVID-19. Produced via immunoSEQ multiplex PCR; TCRdb's table is partial and in-frame only. This table holds 150,000 to 200,000 clones, roughly 79% found once. What was sequenced was peripheral blood. Every receptor here comes from a woman aged 80 or over with COVID-19, enrolled during active disease.

J is TRBJ1-1 and V is TRBV5-1, with 8 positions matching TRBD1. Per germline, CDR1 SGHRS and CDR2 YFSETQ. The CDR3 loop spans 15 amino acids. V gave up 4 bases and J gave up 0 bases; unmatched junction bases: 5. CDR3: CASSPGQGLNTEAFF. In DNA form, the CDR3 reads TGCGCCAGCAGCCCAGGACAGGGATTGAACACTGAAGCTTTCTTT.

The chain combines TRBV4-1 with TRBJ1-5, with D unresolved. Trimming removed 1 base at V and 10 bases at J, with 14 bases between. The V gene's germline CDR1 is MGHRA and CDR2 YSYEKL. CDR3 length: 14 amino acids. In nucleotides, the CDR3 is TGCGCCAGCAGCCAAGTGGGAGAGGGTCGCCCCCAGCATTTT. It codes for CASSQVGEGRPQHF.

V and J are TRBV9 and TRBJ2-7, with a weak D call TRBD2 (6 bases). The germline V gene encodes CDR1 SGDLS and CDR2 YYNGEE. V lost 0 bases and J lost 1, with 14 bases in between. The CDR3 runs 16 residues. CDR3 residues: CASSVDARAGSYEQYF. The CDR3 DNA reads TGTGCCAGCAGCGTAGACGCCCGGGCGGGATCCTACGAGCAGTACTTC. The full variable domain, with the rest looked up from reference TRBV9 and TRBJ2-7, is DSGVTQTPKHLITATGQRVTLRCSPRSGDLSVYWYQQSLDQGLQFLIQYYNGEERAKGNILERFSAQQFPDLHSELNLSSLELGDSALYFCASSVDARAGSYEQYFGPGTRLTVT.

The genes are TRBV11-3 and TRBJ2-5; 13 bases agree with TRBD2. Germline V gene data show CDR1 as SGHNT and CDR2 as YENEEA. The trim removed 5 bases at V and 4 bases at J, leaving 7 bases unmatched. The CDR3 spans 16 residues. CDR3 nucleotide sequence: TGTGCCAGCAGCCAGGGACTAGCGGGGTTGGCAGAGACCCAGTACTTC. This encodes CASSQGLAGLAETQYF. Full variable domain (outside the CDR3, taken from reference TRBV11-3 and TRBJ2-5): EAGVVQSPRYKIIEKKQPVAFWCNPISGHNTLYWYLQNLGQGPELLIRYENEEAVDDSQLPKDRFSAERLKGVDSTLKIQPAELGDSAVYLCASSQGLAGLAETQYFGPGTRLLVL.

The chain has TRBV4-1 and TRBJ2-1; 9 nucleotides line up with TRBD2. This CDR3 spans 17 amino acids. Germline values: CDR1 MGHRA, CDR2 YSYEKL. The ends lost 2 bases at V and 4 bases at J; junction bases unmatched: 9. CDR3 sequence: CASSQTPTSGPYNEQFF. The CDR3 DNA reads as TGCGCCAGCAGCCAAACCCCTACTAGCGGGCCTTACAATGAGCAGTTCTTC.

The sample holds one count of this clone. V gene TRBV24-1 combines with J gene TRBJ1-1; 7 positions match TRBD1. Trimming at V came to 4 bases and at J to 2 bases, leaving 6 bases not matched to a gene. The CDR3 loop spans 15 amino acids. CDR1 is KGHDR, CDR2 SFDVKD, per germline. This CDR3 is CATSEGGRGNTEAFF. The CDR3 DNA reads as TGTGCCACCAGTGAAGGGGGCAGGGGAAACACTGAAGCTTTCTTT.

V usage is TRBV3-1 (or the pseudogene TRBV3-2) and J usage is TRBJ2-1; maybe TRBD1 (6 bases). Germline V gene lookup returns CDR1 LGHDT and CDR2 YNNKEL (reference sequence). V was shortened by 0 bases and J by 4 bases, with 10 bases between the two germline ends. The CDR3 sequence is 15 residues long. CDR3 bases: TGTGCCAGCAGCCAAGATACCGGGACATACAATGAGCAGTTCTTC. Translated: CASSQDTGTYNEQFF.

This clone was seen more than once but under ten times. The chain couples TRBV6-5 to TRBJ1-3, with D possibly TRBD1 on 6 matching bases. Germline V gene data show CDR1 as MNHEY and CDR2 as SVGAGI. There are 15 residues in the CDR3. V was trimmed by 7 bases and J by 0 bases, leaving 13 bases between them. The CDR3 DNA reads TGTGCCAGCACAGATACAGGGAGCTCTGGAAACACCATATATTTT. This sequence encodes CASTDTGSSGNTIYF.

This clone has a handful of counts. The chain joins TRBV5-1 to TRBJ1-1, with 7 bases that match TRBD1. The CDR3 loop spans 16 amino acids. V trimming: 0 bases; J trimming: 1 base; junction bases outside the gene matches: 6. Germline assignment: CDR1 SGHRS and CDR2 YFSETQ. The CDR3 region is CASSLAVGTENTEAFF. The CDR3 nucleotides are TGCGCCAGCAGCTTGGCAGTTGGGACAGAGAACACTGAAGCTTTCTTT.

The table lists this clone with a few counts. The chain is built from TRBV23-1 and TRBJ1-6; 10 bases match TRBD1. TRBV23-1 is designated an ORF whose function remains uncertain. J was trimmed by 9 bases and V by 3 bases; bases with no gene match: 11. The CDR3 runs 17 residues. The CDR3 nucleotides read TGCGCCAGCAGTCACTCGCCTCCCGGGACAGGGGTTTCACCCCTCCACTTT. As protein: CASSHSPPGTGVSPLHF.

CDR3 bases: TGTGCCAGCAGTGAGGGGCCCACCTCTTACTATGGCTACACCTTC. This encodes CASSEGPTSYYGYTF. This rearrangement joins TRBV6-1 to TRBJ1-2; D might be TRBD1 (5 bases). This CDR3 contains 15 residues. Per the germline V gene, CDR1 is MNHNS and CDR2 is SASEGT. V lost 3 bases and J 3 bases, leaving 14 bases between the germline ends.

The chain combines TRBV19 with TRBJ1-5; maybe TRBD1 (6 bases). Germline CDR1 and CDR2: LNHDA and SQIVND (reference sequence). The CDR3 is 14 residues long. V lost 6 bases to trimming and J lost 6 bases, with 15 bases between them. CDR3 nucleotides: TGTGCCAGTAGGCAGGGGTCCCCTCTTCAGCCCCAGCATTTT. Protein product: CASRQGSPLQPQHF.

The chain recombines TRBV3-1 (or the pseudogene TRBV3-2) with TRBJ1-4; 9 nucleotides match TRBD1. Germline CDR1 and CDR2: LGHDT and YNNKEL (reference sequence). The trim removed 4 bases at V and 5 bases at J, leaving 2 bases unmatched. This CDR3 has 14 amino acids. CDR3 loop: CASSLTGGNEKLFF. The DNA of the CDR3 is TGTGCCAGCAGCCTCACAGGGGGCAATGAAAAACTGTTTTTT.

The chain carries TRBV3-1 (or the pseudogene TRBV3-2) and TRBJ1-6; D gene ambiguous. Germline lookup yields CDR1 LGHDT and CDR2 YNNKEL (reference sequence). There are 14 residues in the CDR3. V was clipped by 3 bases and J by 11 bases, with 14 bases between them. The CDR3 DNA follows: TGTGCCAGCAGCCACCTAGAAGAGGTGACACCCCTCCACTTT. Protein: CASSHLEEVTPLHF.

V is TRBV2 and J is TRBJ2-2; 7 positions match TRBD2. With V trimmed by 6 bases and J by 7 bases, 11 bases remained unmatched. The CDR3 runs 15 residues. Germline V gives CDR1 SNHLY, CDR2 FYNNEI. The CDR3 reads CASSEMTSRDGELFF. The CDR3 DNA reads TGTGCCAGCAGCGAAATGACTAGCCGGGACGGGGAGCTGTTTTTT.